This T cell receptor beta chain stems from a study of shared clonotypes between healthy human individuals. The table came from immunoSEQ multiplex PCR; TCRdb's copy has only in-frame clones and leaves some out. This table holds 550,000 to 600,000 clones, 95% to 98% found once. Naive CD8 populations comprised CD45RO-negative cells positively selected for CCR7, excluding terminally differentiated effector memory CD45RA+ cells. V was pared by 1 base and J by 0 bases, with 7 bases between. The CDR3 extends over 15 amino acids. The germline V gene has CDR1 MNHNS and CDR2 SASEGT. Of note for this clone: The sample has other DNA sequences that encode this CDR3 too.

Sequencing used naive CD8+ T cells sorted from blood. The clonotype originates from a man younger than 45 in good health. The genes are TRBV6-1 and TRBJ2-1, with a weak D call TRBD1 (5 bases). The DNA of the CDR3 is TGTGCCAGCAGTGAAGACAGGAGCTCCTACAATGAGCAGTTCTTC. Protein: CASSEDRSSYNEQFF.